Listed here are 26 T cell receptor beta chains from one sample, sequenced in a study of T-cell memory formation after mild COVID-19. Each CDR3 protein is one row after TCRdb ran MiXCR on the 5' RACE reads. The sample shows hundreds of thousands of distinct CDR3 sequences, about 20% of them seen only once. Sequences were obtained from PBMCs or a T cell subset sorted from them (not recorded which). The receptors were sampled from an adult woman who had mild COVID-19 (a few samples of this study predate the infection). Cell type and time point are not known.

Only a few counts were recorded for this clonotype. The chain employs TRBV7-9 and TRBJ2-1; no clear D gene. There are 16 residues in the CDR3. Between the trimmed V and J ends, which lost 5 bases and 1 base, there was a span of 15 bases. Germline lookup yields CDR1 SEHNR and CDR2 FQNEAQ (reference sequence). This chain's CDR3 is CASSHSVGQSYNEQFF. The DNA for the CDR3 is TGTGCCAGCAGCCACTCTGTCGGTCAATCCTACAATGAGCAGTTCTTC.

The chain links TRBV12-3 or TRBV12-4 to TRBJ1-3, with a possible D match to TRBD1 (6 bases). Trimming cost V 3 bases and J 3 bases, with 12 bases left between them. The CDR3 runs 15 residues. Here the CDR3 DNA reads TGTGCCAGCAGTTTCCTACAGGGTGGTGGAAACACCATATATTTT. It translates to CASSFLQGGGNTIYF.

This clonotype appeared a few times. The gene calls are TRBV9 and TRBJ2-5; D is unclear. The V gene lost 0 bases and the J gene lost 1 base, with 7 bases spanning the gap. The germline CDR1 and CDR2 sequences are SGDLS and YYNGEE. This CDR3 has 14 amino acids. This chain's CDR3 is CASSVGNSQETQYF. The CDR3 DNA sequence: TGTGCCAGCAGCGTAGGGAACTCCCAAGAGACCCAGTACTTC.

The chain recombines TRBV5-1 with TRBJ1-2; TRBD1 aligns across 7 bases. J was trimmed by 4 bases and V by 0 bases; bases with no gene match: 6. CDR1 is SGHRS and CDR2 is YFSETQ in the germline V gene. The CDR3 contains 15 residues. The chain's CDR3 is CASSLGGRDSYGYTF. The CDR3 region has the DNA TGCGCCAGCAGCTTGGGGGGACGGGACAGCTATGGCTACACCTTC.

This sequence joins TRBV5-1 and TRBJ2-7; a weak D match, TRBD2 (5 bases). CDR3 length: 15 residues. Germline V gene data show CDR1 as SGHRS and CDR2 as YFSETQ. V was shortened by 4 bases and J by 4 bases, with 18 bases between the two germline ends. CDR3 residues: CASSNGEGVLYEQYF. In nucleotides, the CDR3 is TGCGCCAGCAGCAACGGGGAAGGAGTACTATACGAGCAGTACTTC. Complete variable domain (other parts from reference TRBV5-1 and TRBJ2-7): KAGVTQTPRYLIKTRGQQVTLSCSPISGHRSVSWYQQTPGQGLQFLFEYFSETQRNKGNFPGRFSGRQFSNSRSEMNVSTLELGDSALYLCASSNGEGVLYEQYFGPGTRLTVT.

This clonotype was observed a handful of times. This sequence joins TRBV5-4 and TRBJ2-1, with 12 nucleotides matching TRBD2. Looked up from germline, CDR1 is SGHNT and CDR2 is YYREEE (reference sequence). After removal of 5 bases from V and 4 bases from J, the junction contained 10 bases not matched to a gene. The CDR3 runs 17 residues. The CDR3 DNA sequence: TGTGCCAGCAGTCGGACTAGCGGGGTCATTAATTACAATGAGCAGTTCTTC. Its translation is CASSRTSGVINYNEQFF.

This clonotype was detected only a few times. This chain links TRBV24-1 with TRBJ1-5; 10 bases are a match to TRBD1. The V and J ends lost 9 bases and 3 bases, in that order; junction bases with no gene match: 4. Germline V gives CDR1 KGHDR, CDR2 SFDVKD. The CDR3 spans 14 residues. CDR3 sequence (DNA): TGTGCCACCTCCGGGACAGGGGACAATCAGCCCCAGCATTTT. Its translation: CATSGTGDNQPQHF.

The CDR3 sequence is CASSPSPPPGLTEAFF. DNA of the CDR3: TGTGCCAGCAGTCCCTCCCCCCCGCCAGGCCTCACTGAAGCTTTCTTT. This chain links TRBV6-5 with TRBJ1-1; D uncertain. The V end was cut by 5 bases, the J end by 4 bases, with 20 bases between. CDR1 is MNHEY and CDR2 is SVGAGI in the germline V gene. This CDR3 is built from 16 residues.

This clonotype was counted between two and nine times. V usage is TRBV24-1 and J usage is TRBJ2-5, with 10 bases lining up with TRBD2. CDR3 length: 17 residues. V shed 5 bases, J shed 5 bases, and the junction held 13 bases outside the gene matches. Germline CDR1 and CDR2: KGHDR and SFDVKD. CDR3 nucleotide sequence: TGTGCCACCAGTGGTTGGGGCCCAGCGGGAGGGCCGGAGACCCAGTACTTC. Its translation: CATSGWGPAGGPETQYF.

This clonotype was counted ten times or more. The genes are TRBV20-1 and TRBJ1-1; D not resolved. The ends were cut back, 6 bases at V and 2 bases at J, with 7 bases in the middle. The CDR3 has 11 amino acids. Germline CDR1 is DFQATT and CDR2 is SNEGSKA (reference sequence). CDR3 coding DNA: TGCAGTGCCTATGGAAACACTGAAGCTTTCTTT. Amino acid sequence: CSAYGNTEAFF.

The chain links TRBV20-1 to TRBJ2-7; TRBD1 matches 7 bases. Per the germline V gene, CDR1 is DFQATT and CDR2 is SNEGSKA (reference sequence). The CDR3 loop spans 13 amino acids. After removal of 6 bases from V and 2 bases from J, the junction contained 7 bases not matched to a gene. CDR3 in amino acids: CSAKTGTPYEQYF. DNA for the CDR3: TGCAGTGCCAAGACAGGGACCCCCTACGAGCAGTACTTC.

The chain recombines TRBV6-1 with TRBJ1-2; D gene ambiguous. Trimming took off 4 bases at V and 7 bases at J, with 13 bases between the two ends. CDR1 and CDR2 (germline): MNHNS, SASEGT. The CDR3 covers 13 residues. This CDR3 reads CASSVGQVGGYTF. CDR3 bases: TGTGCCAGCAGTGTCGGGCAGGTTGGTGGCTACACCTTC.

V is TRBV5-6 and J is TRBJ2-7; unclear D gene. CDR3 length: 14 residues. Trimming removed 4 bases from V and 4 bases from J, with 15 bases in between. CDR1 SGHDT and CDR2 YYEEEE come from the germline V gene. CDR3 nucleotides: TGTGCCAGCAGCGATAGGGTGTCTCAATACGAGCAGTACTTC. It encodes CASSDRVSQYEQYF. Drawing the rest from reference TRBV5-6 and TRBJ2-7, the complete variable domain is DAGVTQSPTHLIKTRGQQVTLRCSPKSGHDTVSWYQQALGQGPQFIFQYYEEEERQRGNFPDRFSGHQFPNYSSELNVNALLLGDSALYLCASSDRVSQYEQYFGPGTRLTVT.

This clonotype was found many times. The CDR3 reads CASSRDVFQETQYF. DNA of the CDR3: TGCGCCAGCAGCCGAGACGTGTTCCAAGAGACCCAGTACTTC. This rearrangement joins TRBV4-1 to TRBJ2-5; D not certain. Trimming removed 4 bases from V and 1 base from J, with 10 bases in between. The germline V gene has CDR1 MGHRA and CDR2 YSYEKL. The CDR3 has 14 residues.

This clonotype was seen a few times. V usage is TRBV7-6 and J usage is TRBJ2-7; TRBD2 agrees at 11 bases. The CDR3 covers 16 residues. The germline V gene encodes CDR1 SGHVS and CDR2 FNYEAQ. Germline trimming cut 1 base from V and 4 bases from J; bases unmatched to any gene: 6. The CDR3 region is CASSLVSGTSGYEQYF. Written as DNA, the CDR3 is TGTGCCAGCAGCTTAGTTTCCGGGACTAGCGGTTACGAGCAGTACTTC. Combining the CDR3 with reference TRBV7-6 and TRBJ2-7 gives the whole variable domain GAGVSQSPRYKVTKRGQDVALRCDPISGHVSLYWYRQALGQGPEFLTYFNYEAQQDKSGLPNDRFSAERPEGSISTLTIQRTEQRDSAMYRCASSLVSGTSGYEQYFGPGTRLTVT.

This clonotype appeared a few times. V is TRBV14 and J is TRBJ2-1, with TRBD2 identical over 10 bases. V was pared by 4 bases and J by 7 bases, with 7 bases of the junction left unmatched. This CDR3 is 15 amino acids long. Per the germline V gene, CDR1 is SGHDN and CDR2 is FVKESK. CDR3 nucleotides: TGTGCCAGCAGCCTATCAGCGGGAGGGGTTAATGAGCAGTTCTTC. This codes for CASSLSAGGVNEQFF.

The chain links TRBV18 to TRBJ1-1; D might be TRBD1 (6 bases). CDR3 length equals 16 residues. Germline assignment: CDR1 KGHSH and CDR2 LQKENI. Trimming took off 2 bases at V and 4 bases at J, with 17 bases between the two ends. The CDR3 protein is CASSPLENGGGTEAFF. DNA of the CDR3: TGTGCCAGCTCACCATTGGAGAATGGGGGCGGCACTGAAGCTTTCTTT.

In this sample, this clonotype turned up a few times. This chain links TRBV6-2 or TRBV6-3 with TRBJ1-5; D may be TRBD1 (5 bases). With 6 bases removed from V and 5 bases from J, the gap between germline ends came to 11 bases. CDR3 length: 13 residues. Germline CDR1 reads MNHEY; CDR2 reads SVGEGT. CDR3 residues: CASRSLRDQPQHF. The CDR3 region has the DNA TGTGCCAGCAGATCCCTCAGGGATCAGCCCCAGCATTTT.

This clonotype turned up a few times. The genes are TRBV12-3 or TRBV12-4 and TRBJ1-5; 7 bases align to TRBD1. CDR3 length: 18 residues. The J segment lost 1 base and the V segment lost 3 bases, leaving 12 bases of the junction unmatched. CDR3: CASSFRTGPKNSNQPQHF. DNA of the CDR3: TGTGCCAGCAGTTTTAGGACAGGCCCGAAGAACAGCAATCAGCCCCAGCATTTT.

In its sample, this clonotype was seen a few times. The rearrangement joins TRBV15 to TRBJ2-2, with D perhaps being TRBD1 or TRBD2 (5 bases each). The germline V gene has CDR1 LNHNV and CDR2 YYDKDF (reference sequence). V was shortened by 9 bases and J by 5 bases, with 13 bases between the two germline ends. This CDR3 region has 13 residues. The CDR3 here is CATEDGGTGELFF. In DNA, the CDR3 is TGTGCCACAGAGGATGGGGGAACCGGGGAGCTGTTTTTT.

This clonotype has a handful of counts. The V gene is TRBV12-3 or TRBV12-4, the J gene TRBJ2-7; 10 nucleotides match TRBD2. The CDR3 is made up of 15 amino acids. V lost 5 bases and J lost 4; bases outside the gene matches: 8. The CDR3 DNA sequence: TGTGCCAGCAGTCACCCGGGACTAGCGCATTACGAGCAGTACTTC. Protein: CASSHPGLAHYEQYF.

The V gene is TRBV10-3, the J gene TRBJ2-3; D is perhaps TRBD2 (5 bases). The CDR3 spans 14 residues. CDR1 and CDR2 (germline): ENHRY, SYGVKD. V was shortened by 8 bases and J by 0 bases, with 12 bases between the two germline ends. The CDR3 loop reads CAISNRESTDTQYF. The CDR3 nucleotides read TGTGCCATCTCCAACCGGGAAAGCACAGATACGCAGTATTTT.

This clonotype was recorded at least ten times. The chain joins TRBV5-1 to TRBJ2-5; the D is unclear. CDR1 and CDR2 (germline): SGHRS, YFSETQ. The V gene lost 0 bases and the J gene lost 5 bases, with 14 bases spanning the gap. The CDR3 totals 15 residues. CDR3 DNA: TGCGCCAGCAGCTTGGTTGTCTCGGCCGGGGAGACCCAGTACTTC. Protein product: CASSLVVSAGETQYF.

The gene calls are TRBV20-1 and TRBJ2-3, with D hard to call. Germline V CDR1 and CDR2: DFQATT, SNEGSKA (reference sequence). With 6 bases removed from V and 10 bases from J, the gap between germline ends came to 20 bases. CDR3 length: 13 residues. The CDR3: CSASGPVGKAQYF. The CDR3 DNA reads TGCAGTGCCAGTGGGCCGGTGGGTAAGGCGCAGTATTTT.

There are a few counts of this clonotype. The CDR3 bases are TGTGCCACTAGAAGGGCGAACACTGAAGCTTTCTTT. Protein: CATRRANTEAFF. V and J are TRBV24-1 and TRBJ1-1; D ambiguous. There are 12 residues in the CDR3. Trimming shortened V by 10 bases and J by 1 base, and 9 bases separated the two germline ends. CDR1 is KGHDR and CDR2 is SFDVKD in the germline V gene.

The CDR3 here is CSARGDRVHYTF. CDR3 nucleotides: TGCAGTGCTAGAGGGGACAGGGTTCACTACACCTTC. The chain links TRBV20-1 to TRBJ1-2; 9 bases fit TRBD1. V gave up 1 base and J gave up 10 bases; unmatched junction bases: 4. From germline, CDR1 is DFQATT and CDR2 SNEGSKA (reference sequence). The CDR3 spans 12 residues.